This T cell receptor beta chain was sequenced in a study of beta chain features in type 1 diabetes. At the level of the study: When patients were set against healthy donors, age, gender and cell yields were similar.

Germline CDR1 and CDR2: LGHNA and YNFKEQ. Trimming pared 0 bases from V and 5 bases from J, leaving 16 bases between. The CDR3 is made up of 16 amino acids. The investigators reverse transcribed all of the isolated RNA, so they sequenced expressed TCRB transcripts. Data came from immunoSEQ multiplex PCR; TCRdb stores just in-frame clones and leaves some out. The sample lists under 500,000 clones; about 29% were seen once. Every sorted population was more than 95% pure. On this clone: Its target is not known.

Study-wide findings and caveats: Patients with type 1 diabetes carried fewer insertions and had more deletions at their VDJ junctions. Type 1 diabetes patients showed a moderate but significant shortening of TCRB CDR3s in all four CD4+ subsets.

The clonotype originates from a man between 18 and 35 years old in good health. Sequenced: naive CD4+ T cells from blood. The gene calls are TRBV4-2 and TRBJ1-2; the D gene is possibly TRBD1 (5 bases). CDR3 protein: CASSQDLGRRGYGYTF. In DNA, the CDR3 is TGTGCCAGCAGCCAAGATTTGGGGCGTCGCGGATATGGCTACACCTTC.